These 22 T cell receptor beta chains came from one sample sequenced in a study of cytomegalovirus exposure and HLA in healthy donors. PCR employed 60 Vbeta and 13 Jbeta primers. The repertoire was sequenced with immunoSEQ multiplex PCR; TCRdb's copy has only in-frame clones and lacks some. This sample carries 190,000 or so clones, approximately 78% of them seen once, and the ten largest clones take 6.5%. Sample: PBMCs. These receptors all stem from a woman in her 50s in good health and CMV-seropositive.

The V gene is TRBV21-1, the J gene TRBJ2-5; TRBD1 is taken as the D call from the table, unchecked against the DNA. TRBV21-1 is an annotated pseudogene. This CDR3 spans 15 amino acids. CDR3 protein: CASSKSRDRAETQYF. The CDR3, as DNA: TGTGCCAGCAGCAAGTCCCGGGACAGGGCGGAGACCCAGTACTTC.

The chain uses TRBV28 and TRBJ2-3; D gene uncertain. CDR1 is MDHEN, CDR2 SYDVKM, per germline. Trimming left V 7 bases short and J 2 bases short, with 13 bases between. CDR3 length equals 14 residues. CDR3 DNA: TGTGCCAGCACGAGGCGGTCCATCACAGATACGCAGTATTTT. Its protein is CASTRRSITDTQYF. Full variable domain (remainder filled in from reference TRBV28 and TRBJ2-3): DVKVTQSSRYLVKRTGEKVFLECVQDMDHENMFWYRQDPGLGLRLIYFSYDVKMKEKGDIPEGYSVSREKKERFSLILESASTNQTSMYLCASTRRSITDTQYFGPGTRLTVL.

This chain joins TRBV10-3 and TRBJ2-2; 9 nucleotides agree with TRBD1. The CDR3 sequence is 19 residues long. The germline V gene has CDR1 ENHRY and CDR2 SYGVKD. V shed 1 base, J shed 3 bases, and the junction held 12 bases outside the gene matches. The CDR3 is CAISEWLRTGDRDTGELFF. The CDR3 DNA follows: TGTGCCATCAGTGAGTGGTTACGGACAGGGGATAGGGACACCGGGGAGCTGTTTTTT.

The chain employs TRBV2 and TRBJ2-1, with 15 bases aligning to TRBD2. The CDR3 is made up of 15 amino acids. With V trimmed by 4 bases and J by 9 bases, 4 bases remained unmatched. Germline V gene data show CDR1 as SNHLY and CDR2 as FYNNEI. CDR3 in amino acids: CASSGPGLAGGEQFF. The DNA of the CDR3 is TGTGCCAGCAGTGGACCGGGACTAGCGGGAGGTGAGCAGTTCTTC.

A word on this clone: One end of the junction is discordant with germline, which a read error may explain. The chain employs TRBV7-9 and TRBJ1-6, with TRBD1 identical over 8 bases. Germline V gene data show CDR1 as SEHNR and CDR2 as FQNEAQ (reference sequence). The CDR3 spans 14 residues. CDR3 nucleotide sequence: TGTGCCAGCACCTTAGGACAGGGAGATTCACCCCTCCACTTT. It specifies CASTLGQGDSPLHF.

V is TRBV7-2 and J is TRBJ2-1; TRBD2 matches at 11 bases. Germline V gives CDR1 SGHTA, CDR2 FQGNSA. Trimming at V came to 5 bases and at J to 0 bases, leaving 6 bases not matched to a gene. The CDR3 is 17 amino acids. CDR3 protein: CASSLSGGGSSYNEQFF. CDR3 nucleotide sequence: TGTGCCAGCAGCCTTAGCGGGGGGGGAAGCTCCTACAATGAGCAGTTCTTC.

The rearrangement uses TRBV7-9 and TRBJ1-3, with TRBD1 matching 8 bases. Germline V lookup: CDR1 SEHNR, CDR2 FQNEAQ (reference sequence). This CDR3 is built from 18 residues. V shed 4 bases and J 1 base; nucleotides not matched to a gene: 12. CDR3 loop: CASSSPVTGEKSGNTIYF. The CDR3 nucleotides read TGTGCCAGCAGCTCGCCCGTGACAGGGGAGAAGTCTGGAAACACCATATATTTT.

This chain joins TRBV7-3 and TRBJ2-2, with D hard to call. This CDR3 has 12 residues. The V end lost 5 bases, the J end lost 3 bases, and 4 bases lay between the germline ends. Germline V gene sequence: CDR1 SGHTA, CDR2 FQGTGA. CDR3 loop: CASSHYTGELFF. The CDR3, as DNA: TGTGCCAGCAGCCACTACACCGGGGAGCTGTTTTTT.

The chain is built from TRBV29-1 and TRBJ1-2; possibly TRBD1 for D (5 bases). The CDR3 loop spans 13 amino acids. The germline V and J ends were trimmed by 4 bases and 7 bases, with 16 bases remaining between them. Germline assignment: CDR1 SQVTM and CDR2 ANQGSEA. CDR3 bases: TGCAGCGTTGTAAGGGGAAGGGAGGGTGGCTACACCTTC. Its protein product is CSVVRGREGGYTF. Full variable domain (remainder filled in from reference TRBV29-1 and TRBJ1-2): SAVISQKPSRDICQRGTSLTIQCQVDSQVTMMFWYRQQPGQSLTLIATANQGSEATYESGFVIDKFPISRPNLTFSTLTVSNMSPEDSSIYLCSVVRGREGGYTFGSGTRLTVV.

This clone occurred once. This chain links TRBV15 with TRBJ2-7, with TRBD1 matching over 10 bases. This CDR3 is built from 15 residues. V trimming: 1 base; J trimming: 2 bases; junction bases outside the gene matches: 2. The V gene's germline CDR1 is LNHNV and CDR2 YYDKDF (reference sequence). The CDR3 nucleotides are TGTGCCACCAGCAGAGGTGGGACAGGGGCCTACGAGCAGTACTTC. This codes for CATSRGGTGAYEQYF.

The rearrangement joins TRBV5-1 to TRBJ2-4; D perhaps matches TRBD2 (6 bases). V was shortened by 0 bases and J by 5 bases, with 9 bases between the two germline ends. The CDR3 covers 14 residues. Germline-derived CDR1 and CDR2 are SGHRS and YFSETQ. CDR3 nucleotides: TGCGCCAGCAGCTTGGGCGGGACGGAAAACATTCAGTACTTC. Protein product: CASSLGGTENIQYF.

A few counts support this clone. V gene TRBV19 combines with J gene TRBJ1-5, with D hard to call. This CDR3 has 14 residues. V shed 6 bases and J shed 3 bases, with 12 bases lying between them. The germline CDR1 and CDR2 sequences are LNHDA and SQIVND (reference sequence). The CDR3 DNA follows: TGTGCCAGTAGACCGGGAGGAACCAATCAGCCCCAGCATTTT. Translated, it gives CASRPGGTNQPQHF. Looking up the rest from reference TRBV19 and TRBJ1-5 gives the full variable domain: DGGITQSPKYLFRKEGQNVTLSCEQNLNHDAMYWYRQDPGQGLRLIYYSQIVNDFQKGDIAEGYSVSREKKESFPLTVTSAQKNPTAFYLCASRPGGTNQPQHFGDGTRLSIL.

Points on this clone: One end of the junction fails to match germline, which may point to a read error. V usage is TRBV28 and J usage is TRBJ2-4; 9 bases match TRBD2. Germline V lookup: CDR1 MDHEN, CDR2 SYDVKM. The length of the CDR3 is 15 residues. CDR3 in DNA: TGTGCCAGCAGCCCGATACTAGCGGGTGAAAACAGTCAGTACTTC. It is translated as CASSPILAGENSQYF.

Turning to this clone: Its ends do not fully match the called genes, so a read error is possible. This chain uses TRBV7-9 with TRBJ1-1; 8 positions match TRBD1. The germline V gene encodes CDR1 SEHNR and CDR2 FQNEAQ (reference sequence). This CDR3 contains 16 residues. DNA of the CDR3: TGTTCCAGCAGCTTAGGACAGGGTAGGGCTCACACTGAAGCTTTCTTT. This encodes CSSSLGQGRAHTEAFF.

V and J are TRBV6-1 and TRBJ2-3, with TRBD1 identical over 7 bases. With 3 bases clipped from V and 6 bases from J, the junction kept 12 bases outside the gene matches. The germline V gene has CDR1 MNHNS and CDR2 SASEGT. This CDR3 is built from 16 residues. The CDR3 region is CASSEWGQRALDTQYF. The DNA for the CDR3 is TGTGCCAGCAGTGAGTGGGGACAGCGCGCTCTGGATACGCAGTATTTT.

This clone appeared a few times. The rearrangement uses TRBV5-1 and TRBJ2-1; 9 bases line up with TRBD1. This CDR3 region has 14 residues. The germline gives CDR1 SGHRS, CDR2 YFSETQ. The V and J ends lost 4 bases and 12 bases, in that order; junction bases with no gene match: 11. The CDR3 loop reads CASSPEVSGQGQFF. CDR3 nucleotides: TGCGCCAGCAGCCCGGAGGTTTCGGGACAGGGGCAGTTCTTC. Looking up the rest from reference TRBV5-1 and TRBJ2-1 gives the full variable domain: KAGVTQTPRYLIKTRGQQVTLSCSPISGHRSVSWYQQTPGQGLQFLFEYFSETQRNKGNFPGRFSGRQFSNSRSEMNVSTLELGDSALYLCASSPEVSGQGQFFGPGTRLTVL.

This rearrangement joins TRBV6-5 to TRBJ2-3; the match to TRBD2 covers 9 bases. V lost 2 bases, J lost 3 bases, and 0 bases stayed unmatched. Germline CDR1 is MNHEY and CDR2 is SVGAGI. The CDR3 is 14 amino acids. The CDR3 DNA reads TGTGCCAGCAGTTACCTAGCGGGGACAGATACGCAGTATTTT. This sequence encodes CASSYLAGTDTQYF.

The chain has TRBV5-4 and TRBJ1-1, with TRBD1 identical over 11 bases. The CDR3 contains 15 residues. Per germline, CDR1 SGHNT and CDR2 YYREEE (reference sequence). V shed 4 bases and J 4 bases; nucleotides not matched to a gene: 6. The CDR3 loop reads CASSRPGTGGTEAFF. The CDR3 bases are TGTGCCAGCAGCCGTCCCGGGACAGGGGGCACTGAAGCTTTCTTT.

This rearrangement joins TRBV5-1 to TRBJ1-2; 11 bases are shared with TRBD1. CDR1 SGHRS and CDR2 YFSETQ come from the germline V gene. V was clipped by 5 bases and J by 7 bases; unmatched bases: 13. The CDR3 is 16 residues long. DNA for the CDR3: TGCGCCAGCAGGCCGGGACAGGGGGGCCAGAAGGGTGGCTACACCTTC. Its protein product is CASRPGQGGQKGGYTF.

The chain joins TRBV19 to TRBJ2-7; tentatively, D is TRBD1 (5 bases). Germline V gene lookup returns CDR1 LNHDA and CDR2 SQIVND (reference sequence). The V gene lost 4 bases and the J gene lost 2 bases, with 12 bases spanning the gap. The CDR3 sequence is 14 residues long. CDR3 loop: CASSKGPLTYEQYF. The CDR3 region has the DNA TGTGCCAGTAGTAAGGGGCCTCTAACCTACGAGCAGTACTTC. The complete variable domain, with remaining parts taken from reference TRBV19 and TRBJ2-7, reads DGGITQSPKYLFRKEGQNVTLSCEQNLNHDAMYWYRQDPGQGLRLIYYSQIVNDFQKGDIAEGYSVSREKKESFPLTVTSAQKNPTAFYLCASSKGPLTYEQYFGPGTRLTVT.

This chain connects TRBV19 to TRBJ2-5, with TRBD2 identical over 10 bases. The V and J ends lost 2 bases and 5 bases, in that order; junction bases with no gene match: 14. Germline V CDR1 and CDR2: LNHDA, SQIVND (reference sequence). The CDR3 covers 18 residues. In DNA form, the CDR3 reads TGTGCCAGTAGTATAAATCATTGGGAGCGGGGGGGCGTGGAGACCCAGTACTTC. Amino acids: CASSINHWERGGVETQYF.

The chain uses TRBV7-6 and TRBJ2-7; 7 positions match TRBD1. Germline V CDR1 and CDR2: SGHVS, FNYEAQ. CDR3 length: 13 amino acids. Unmatched junction bases numbered 7, after V lost 5 bases and J lost 6 bases. The CDR3 DNA sequence: TGTGCCAGCAGCGGCCGGGGACAGCGCGAGCAGTACTTC. It yields the protein CASSGRGQREQYF.